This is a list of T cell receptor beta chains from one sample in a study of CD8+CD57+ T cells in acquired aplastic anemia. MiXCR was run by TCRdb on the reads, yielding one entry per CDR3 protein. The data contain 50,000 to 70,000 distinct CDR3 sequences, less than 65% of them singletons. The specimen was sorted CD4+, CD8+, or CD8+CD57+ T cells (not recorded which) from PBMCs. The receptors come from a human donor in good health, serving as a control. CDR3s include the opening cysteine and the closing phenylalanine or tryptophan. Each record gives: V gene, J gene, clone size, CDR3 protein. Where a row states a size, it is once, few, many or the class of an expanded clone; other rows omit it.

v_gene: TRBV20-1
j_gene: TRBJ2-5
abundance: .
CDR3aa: CSARRTGTQYF

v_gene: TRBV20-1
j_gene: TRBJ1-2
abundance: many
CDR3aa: CSASTSYGYTF

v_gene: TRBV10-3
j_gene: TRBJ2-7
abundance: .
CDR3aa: CAISEGQFDEQYF

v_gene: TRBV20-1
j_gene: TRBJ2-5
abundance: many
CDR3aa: CSAPGLAGWLETQYF

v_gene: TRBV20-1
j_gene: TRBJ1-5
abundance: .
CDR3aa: CSARDIGGSNQPQHF

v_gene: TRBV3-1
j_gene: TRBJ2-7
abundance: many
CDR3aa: CASSQDSGRNEQYF

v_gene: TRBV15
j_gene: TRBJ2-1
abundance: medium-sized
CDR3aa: CATSRDRLAGGEQFF

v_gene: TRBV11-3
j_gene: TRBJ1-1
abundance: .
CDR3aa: CASSLTRQGGTEASF

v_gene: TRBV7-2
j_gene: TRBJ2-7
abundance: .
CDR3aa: CASSPRGQSEQYF

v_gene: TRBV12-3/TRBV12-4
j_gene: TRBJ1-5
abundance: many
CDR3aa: CASSPGTGENQPQHF

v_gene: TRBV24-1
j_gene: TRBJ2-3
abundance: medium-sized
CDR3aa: CATKEGLAGTDTQYF

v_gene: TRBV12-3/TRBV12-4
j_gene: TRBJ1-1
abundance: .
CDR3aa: CASSLQGRRTEAFF

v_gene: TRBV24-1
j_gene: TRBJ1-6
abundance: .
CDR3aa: CATGRIAGGNSPLHF

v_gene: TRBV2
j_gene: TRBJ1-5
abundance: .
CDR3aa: CAGKGGEGQPQHF

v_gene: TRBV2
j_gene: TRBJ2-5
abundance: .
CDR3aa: CASRLAGGPGETQYF

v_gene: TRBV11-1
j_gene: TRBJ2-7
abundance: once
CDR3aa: CASSLVGAGNSYEQYF

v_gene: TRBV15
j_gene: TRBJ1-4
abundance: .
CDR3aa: CATSLDGRVGEKLFF